This T cell receptor beta chain was captured by sequencing in a study of T cells after yellow fever vaccination. Study-level background: For low cell numbers, libraries were made with SMART-Seq v4 Ultra Low Input. Study outcomes and limitations: Most clones from primary vaccination were detected again post-booster (about 96% CD4, 88% CD8).

CDR1 and CDR2 (germline): SGHRS, YFSETQ. V was clipped by 2 bases and J by 5 bases, with 15 bases between them. This CDR3 comprises 15 residues. This clonotype has ten or more counts. Its antigen is undetermined. The study made its TCR cDNA through 5'RACE template switching. That step introduced a universal primer site along with UMIs. TCRdb passed the 5' RACE reads through MiXCR, listing each CDR3 protein once. This table has 250,000 to 400,000 distinct CDR3 sequences, over 4% appearing once. V usage is TRBV5-1 and J usage is TRBJ2-3, with D possibly matching TRBD1 (6 bases). The receptor comes from a man younger than 30 who received the YFV17D yellow fever vaccine. The starting material was PBMCs, obtained 5 days after the yellow fever booster vaccination. CDR3 sequence: CASSLTGPIGDTQYF. In nucleotides, the CDR3 is TGCGCCAGCAGCTTAACAGGGCCGATAGGAGATACGCAGTATTTT. Together with reference TRBV5-1 and TRBJ2-3, the CDR3 gives the full variable domain: KAGVTQTPRYLIKTRGQQVTLSCSPISGHRSVSWYQQTPGQGLQFLFEYFSETQRNKGNFPGRFSGRQFSNSRSEMNVSTLELGDSALYLCASSLTGPIGDTQYFGPGTRLTVL.